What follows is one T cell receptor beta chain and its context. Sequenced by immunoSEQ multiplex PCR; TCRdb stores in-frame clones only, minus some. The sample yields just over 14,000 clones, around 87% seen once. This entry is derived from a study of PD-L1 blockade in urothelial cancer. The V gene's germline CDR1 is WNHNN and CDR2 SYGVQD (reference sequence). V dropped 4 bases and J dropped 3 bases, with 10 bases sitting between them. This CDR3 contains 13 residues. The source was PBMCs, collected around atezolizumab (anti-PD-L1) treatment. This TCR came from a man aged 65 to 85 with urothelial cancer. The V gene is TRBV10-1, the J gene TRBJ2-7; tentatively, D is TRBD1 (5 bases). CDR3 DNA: TGCGCCAGCAGTGTAGGGCAGGGCTACGAGCAGTACTTC. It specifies CASSVGQGYEQYF.